The rows below give T cell receptor beta chains drawn from one sample of a study of control samples from healthy donors and cancer patients. TCRdb keeps only in-frame clones here, not all; method: immunoSEQ multiplex PCR. The sample holds about 89,000 clones, approximately 86% seen once. The sequenced sample was blood. The receptors derive from a man aged 30 to 45 in good health. CDR3s include the opening cysteine and the closing phenylalanine or tryptophan. A D gene is named only where the DNA matches it firmly. The listing skips clone size in some rows; elsewhere it reads once, few, many or a size class.

clone size	CDR3 length	V gene	J gene	D gene	CDR3 protein	CDR3 DNA
.	14	TRBV13	TRBJ2-1	TRBD1	CASSLEGAGNEQFF	TGTGCCAGCAGCTTAGAGGGGGCGGGTAATGAGCAGTTCTTC
once	16	TRBV4-1	TRBJ2-7	TRBD2	CASSQVATSDSYEQYF	TGCGCCAGCAGCCAAGTGGCGACTAGCGACTCCTACGAGCAGTACTTC
few	15	TRBV30	TRBJ1-2	.	CAWNTAGQGVYGYTF	TGTGCCTGGAATACCGCCGGACAAGGAGTCTATGGCTACACCTTC
.	15	TRBV2	TRBJ1-1	.	CASSEQPAVNTEAFF	TGTGCCAGCAGTGAACAGCCGGCCGTGAACACTGAAGCTTTCTTT
.	12	TRBV3-1/TRBV3-2	TRBJ1-2	.	CASSLSADGYTF	TGTGCCAGCAGCCTTTCTGCCGATGGCTACACCTTC
.	15	TRBV4-1	TRBJ2-3	.	CASSPRGSRTDTQYF	TGCGCCAGCAGCCCCCGAGGCAGCCGCACAGATACGCAGTATTTT
.	13	TRBV5-1	TRBJ2-2	.	CASSPRPSGELFF	TGCGCCAGCAGCCCCCGCCCGAGCGGGGAGCTGTTTTTT
.	15	TRBV5-4	TRBJ1-2	.	CASSAPDRYNYGYTF	TGTGCCAGCAGCGCCCCCGACAGATATAACTATGGCTACACCTTC
.	15	TRBV29-1	TRBJ2-3	TRBD1	CSVESGGWSADTQYF	TGCAGCGTTGAGTCAGGGGGTTGGAGCGCAGATACGCAGTATTTT
.	15	TRBV5-4	TRBJ2-5	TRBD2	CASSLTSGGEETQYF	TGTGCCAGCAGCTTGACTAGCGGGGGGGAGGAGACCCAGTACTTC
.	16	TRBV27	TRBJ2-1	.	CASSIRTPWAGNEQFF	TGTGCCAGCAGTATTCGGACGCCTTGGGCCGGCAATGAGCAGTTCTTC
.	16	TRBV27	TRBJ1-3	.	CASSKIGASRGNTIYF	TGTGCCAGCAGTAAAATCGGGGCTTCGAGGGGAAACACCATATATTTT
.	12	TRBV24-1	TRBJ1-2	.	CAANRLRDGYTF	TGTGCCGCCAATCGTTTGAGGGATGGCTACACCTTC
.	14	TRBV4-2	TRBJ2-3	.	CASSQGTSTDTQYF	TGTGCCAGCAGCCAAGGGACTAGCACAGATACGCAGTATTTT
.	15	TRBV6-5	TRBJ2-7	.	CASSYSKKGVGEQYF	TGTGCCAGCAGTTACTCGAAGAAAGGGGTGGGGGAGCAGTACTTC
.	17	TRBV24-1	TRBJ2-1	.	CATSTLGGGPDYNEQFF	TGTGCCACCAGTACACTTGGGGGGGGGCCGGACTACAATGAGCAGTTCTTC
.	17	TRBV9	TRBJ2-5	.	CASSVGSEGSGQETQYF	TGTGCCAGCAGCGTAGGATCAGAGGGTAGTGGACAAGAGACCCAGTACTTC
.	15	TRBV19	TRBJ1-5	.	CASSPGRWRDQPQHF	TGTGCCAGTAGTCCGGGGAGGTGGCGAGATCAGCCCCAGCATTTT
.	15	TRBV14	TRBJ2-3	.	CASSQSGTLTDTQYF	TGTGCCAGCAGCCAATCCGGGACTCTCACAGATACGCAGTATTTT
few	17	TRBV24-1	TRBJ1-5	.	CATSETPRGYSNQPQHF	TGTGCCACCAGTGAGACTCCTAGGGGGTATAGCAATCAGCCCCAGCATTTT
.	15	TRBV27	TRBJ1-2	.	CASSETGRANYGYTF	TGTGCCAGCTCAGAAACCGGACGGGCTAACTATGGCTACACCTTC
.	14	TRBV30	TRBJ2-5	.	CAWTTGALQETQYF	TGTGCCTGGACTACGGGGGCCTTACAAGAGACCCAGTACTTC
.	18	TRBV24-1	TRBJ2-1	TRBD1	CATSDLRTGAFSYNEQFF	TGTGCCACCAGTGATTTGAGGACAGGGGCCTTCTCCTACAATGAGCAGTTCTTC
.	17	TRBV5-4	TRBJ2-1	TRBD2	CASSLGRGTSLGDEQFF	TGTGCCAGCAGCTTGGGGAGAGGGACTAGTCTGGGCGATGAGCAGTTCTTC
.	12	TRBV24-1	TRBJ2-1	.	CATSDFWNEQFF	TGTGCCACCAGTGATTTCTGGAATGAGCAGTTCTTC
.	12	TRBV11-2	TRBJ2-2	.	CASSPYTGELFF	TGTGCCAGCAGCCCTTACACCGGGGAGCTGTTTTTT
.	13	TRBV5-1	TRBJ1-1	TRBD1	CASRGTGGPEAFF	TGCGCCAGCAGGGGAACAGGGGGTCCTGAAGCTTTCTTT
few	15	TRBV9	TRBJ1-5	.	CASSGSGGRDQPQHF	TGTGCCAGCAGCGGCTCGGGGGGTCGGGATCAGCCCCAGCATTTT
.	14	TRBV5-1	TRBJ1-6	.	CASSRGNDNSPLHF	TGCGCCAGCAGTCGGGGGAATGATAATTCACCCCTCCACTTT
once	13	TRBV7-9	TRBJ2-3	.	CASSHTSTDTQYF	TGTGCCAGCAGCCACACTAGCACAGATACGCAGTATTTT